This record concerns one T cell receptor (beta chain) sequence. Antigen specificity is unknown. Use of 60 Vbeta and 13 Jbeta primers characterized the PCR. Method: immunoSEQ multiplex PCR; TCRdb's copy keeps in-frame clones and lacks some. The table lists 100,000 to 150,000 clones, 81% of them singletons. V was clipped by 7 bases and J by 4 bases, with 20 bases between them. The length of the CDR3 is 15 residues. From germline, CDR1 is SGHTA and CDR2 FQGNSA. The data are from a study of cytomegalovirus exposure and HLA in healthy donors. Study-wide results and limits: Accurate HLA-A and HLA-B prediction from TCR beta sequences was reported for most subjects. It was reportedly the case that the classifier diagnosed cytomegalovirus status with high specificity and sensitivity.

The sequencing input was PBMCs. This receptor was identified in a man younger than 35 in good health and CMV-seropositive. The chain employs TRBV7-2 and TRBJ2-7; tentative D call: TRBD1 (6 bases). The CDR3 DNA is TGTGCCAGCACCCGAGGTCCGGGACAAGTTTACGAGCAGTACTTC. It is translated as CASTRGPGQVYEQYF.